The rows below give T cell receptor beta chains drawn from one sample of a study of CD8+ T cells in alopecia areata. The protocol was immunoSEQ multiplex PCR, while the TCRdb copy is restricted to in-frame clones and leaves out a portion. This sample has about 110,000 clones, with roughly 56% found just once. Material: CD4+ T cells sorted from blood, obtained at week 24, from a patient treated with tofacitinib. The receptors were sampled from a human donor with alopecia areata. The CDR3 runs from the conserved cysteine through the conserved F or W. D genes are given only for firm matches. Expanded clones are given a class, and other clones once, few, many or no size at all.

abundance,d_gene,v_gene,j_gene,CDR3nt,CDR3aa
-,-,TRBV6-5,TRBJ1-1,TGTGCCAGCAGGAAGGAGGGGTACACTGAAGCTTTCTTT,CASRKEGYTEAFF
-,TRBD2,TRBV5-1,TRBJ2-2,TGCGCCAGCAGCCACTCCGGACTAGCGGGGGGGAACACCGGGGAGCTGTTTTTT,CASSHSGLAGGNTGELFF
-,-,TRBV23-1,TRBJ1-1,TGCGCCAGCAGTCAATCACGGGGGGAAGCTGAAGCTTTCTTT,CASSQSRGEAEAFF
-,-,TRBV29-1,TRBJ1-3,TGCAGCGCCCGGGACCCAGGGGACACCATATATTTT,CSARDPGDTIYF
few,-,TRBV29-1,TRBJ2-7,TGCAGCTTCCGGGACGCGTCCTACGAGCAGTACTTC,CSFRDASYEQYF
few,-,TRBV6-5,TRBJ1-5,TGTGCCAGCAGCTCACAGGGCTCTGGGCCCCAGCATTTT,CASSSQGSGPQHF
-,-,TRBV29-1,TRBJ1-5,TGCAGCGTTGAAATCCAGAGCAATCAGCCCCAGCATTTT,CSVEIQSNQPQHF
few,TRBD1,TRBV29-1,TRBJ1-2,TGCAGCGTTGAAGTAAACAGGGGTGTCCCCTCAGTAAACGGCTACACCTTC,CSVEVNRGVPSVNGYTF
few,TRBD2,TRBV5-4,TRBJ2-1,TGTGCCAGCAGCAGCGGGGGGTTGAATTACAATGAGCAGTTCTTC,CASSSGGLNYNEQFF
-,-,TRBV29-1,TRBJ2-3,TGCAGCGTTTCCGGGACAGATACGCAGTATTTT,CSVSGTDTQYF
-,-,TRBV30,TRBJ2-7,TGTGCCTGGAGGCGGGGTAACGTAGGCGAGCAGTACTTC,CAWRRGNVGEQYF
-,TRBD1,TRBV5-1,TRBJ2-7,TGCGCCAGCAGCTTATCACAGGGGTACGAGCAGTACTTC,CASSLSQGYEQYF
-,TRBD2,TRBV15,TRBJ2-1,TGTGCCACCAGCAGGGGTGACGCGGGGGGCCTTAATGAGCAGTTCTTC,CATSRGDAGGLNEQFF
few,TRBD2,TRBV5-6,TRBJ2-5,TGTGCCAGCAGCGCCCTACCCGCGGGGGGGCTGGAGACCCAGTACTTC,CASSALPAGGLETQYF
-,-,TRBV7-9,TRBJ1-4,TGTGCCAGCAGCTTCGGAGAAGGAGGAAAACTGTTTTTT,CASSFGEGGKLFF
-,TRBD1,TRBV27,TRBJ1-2,TGTGCCAGCACCGGGACAGGGAATAACTATGGCTACACCTTC,CASTGTGNNYGYTF
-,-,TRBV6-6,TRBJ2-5,TGTGCCAGCAGGCCCGAGAGCGGCGCGAGGACCCAGTACTTC,CASRPESGARTQYF
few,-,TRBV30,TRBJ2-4,TGTGCCTGGAGTGAGGGCTTTCAGCTAGCCAAAAACATTCAGTACTTC,CAWSEGFQLAKNIQYF
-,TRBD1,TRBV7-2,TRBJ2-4,TGTGCCAGCAGCAGCTCCGGGACAGGCGGAAACATTCAGTACTTC,CASSSSGTGGNIQYF
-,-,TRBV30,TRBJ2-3,TGTGCCTGGAGAGATACAGGAGGCACAGATACGCAGTATTTT,CAWRDTGGTDTQYF
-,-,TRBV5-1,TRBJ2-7,TGCGCCAGCAGCTTTCGCCTCCGGGAATCCTACGAGCAGTACTTC,CASSFRLRESYEQYF
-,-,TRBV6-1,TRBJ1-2,TGTGCCAGCAGTGAGTCCGGGACCTATGGCTACACCTTC,CASSESGTYGYTF
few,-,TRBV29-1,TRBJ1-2,TGCAGCGTTGTAGGAGGGTTAAACTATGGCTACACCTTC,CSVVGGLNYGYTF
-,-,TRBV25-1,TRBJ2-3,TGTGCCAGCAGTGAATCCGGCAGGGGCACAGATACGCAGTATTTT,CASSESGRGTDTQYF
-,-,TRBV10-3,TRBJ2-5,TGTGCCATCAGTGAGTCGTGGGGGGAAGAGACCCAGTACTTC,CAISESWGEETQYF
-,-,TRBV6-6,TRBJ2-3,TGTGCCAGCAGTCGCGACTTACTTAGCACAGATACGCAGTATTTT,CASSRDLLSTDTQYF
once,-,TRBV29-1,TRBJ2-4,TGCAGCGCCTTCGGGGTGGGGGCCAAAAACATTCAGTACTTC,CSAFGVGAKNIQYF
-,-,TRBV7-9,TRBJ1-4,TGTGCCAGCAGCGAGGGCAGTGAAAAACTGTTTTTT,CASSEGSEKLFF
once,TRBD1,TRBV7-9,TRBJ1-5,TGTGCCAGCAGCTCAGGACAGGGTGTGGGCCAGCCCCAGCATTTT,CASSSGQGVGQPQHF
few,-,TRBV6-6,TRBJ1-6,TGTGCCAGCAGTTACTCCCTCATCGATAATTCACCCCTCCACTTT,CASSYSLIDNSPLHF
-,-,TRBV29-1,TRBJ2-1,TGCAGCGTTGAAGTCCAAGGGACTTCAATCTACAATGAGCAGTTCTTC,CSVEVQGTSIYNEQFF
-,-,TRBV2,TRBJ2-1,TGTGCCAGCAGTGACGGAGGAAGCTCCTACAATGAGCAGTTCTTC,CASSDGGSSYNEQFF
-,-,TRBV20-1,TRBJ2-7,TGCAGTGCCAGCAGACCCTACGAGCAGTACTTC,CSASRPYEQYF
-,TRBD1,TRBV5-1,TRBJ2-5,TGCGCCAGCAGCACCGGGACAGGTAGAGAGACCCAGTACTTC,CASSTGTGRETQYF
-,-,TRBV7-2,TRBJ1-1,TGTGCCAGCAGCTTAACCCGGACAGATACTGAAGCTTTCTTT,CASSLTRTDTEAFF
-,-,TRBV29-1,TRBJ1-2,TGCAGCGTCTGGACAGCAAATGGCTACACCTTC,CSVWTANGYTF
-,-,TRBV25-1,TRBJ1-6,TGTGCCAGCAGTGGGGGGGCTTCTAACGGTTCACCCCTCCACTTT,CASSGGASNGSPLHF
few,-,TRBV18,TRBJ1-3,TGTGCCAGCTCACAAGGACAGGGAAACACCATATATTTT,CASSQGQGNTIYF
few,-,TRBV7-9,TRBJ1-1,TGTGCCAGCAGCTTATCCATAGAAGCTTTCTTT,CASSLSIEAFF
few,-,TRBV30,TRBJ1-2,TGTGCCTGGAGTACGGGCCAGGGCGGCTACACCTTC,CAWSTGQGGYTF